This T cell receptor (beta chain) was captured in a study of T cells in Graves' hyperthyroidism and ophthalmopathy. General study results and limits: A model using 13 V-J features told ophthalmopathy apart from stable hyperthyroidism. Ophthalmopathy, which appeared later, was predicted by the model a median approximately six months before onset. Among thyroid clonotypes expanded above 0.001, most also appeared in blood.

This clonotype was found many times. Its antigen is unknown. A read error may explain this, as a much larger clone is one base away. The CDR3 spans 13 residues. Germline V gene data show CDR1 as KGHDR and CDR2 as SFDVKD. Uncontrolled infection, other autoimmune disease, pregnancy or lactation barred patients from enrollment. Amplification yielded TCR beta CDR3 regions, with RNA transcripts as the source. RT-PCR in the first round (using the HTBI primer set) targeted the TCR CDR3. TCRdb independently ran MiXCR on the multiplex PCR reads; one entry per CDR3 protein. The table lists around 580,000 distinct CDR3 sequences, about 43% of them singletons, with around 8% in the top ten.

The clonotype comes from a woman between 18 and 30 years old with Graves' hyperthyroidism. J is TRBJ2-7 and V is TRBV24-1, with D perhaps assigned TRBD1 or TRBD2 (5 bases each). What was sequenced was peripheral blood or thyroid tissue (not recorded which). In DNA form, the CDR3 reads TGTGCCACCGGTGAGGGACCAACCTACGAGCAGTACTTC. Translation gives CATGEGPTYEQYF.